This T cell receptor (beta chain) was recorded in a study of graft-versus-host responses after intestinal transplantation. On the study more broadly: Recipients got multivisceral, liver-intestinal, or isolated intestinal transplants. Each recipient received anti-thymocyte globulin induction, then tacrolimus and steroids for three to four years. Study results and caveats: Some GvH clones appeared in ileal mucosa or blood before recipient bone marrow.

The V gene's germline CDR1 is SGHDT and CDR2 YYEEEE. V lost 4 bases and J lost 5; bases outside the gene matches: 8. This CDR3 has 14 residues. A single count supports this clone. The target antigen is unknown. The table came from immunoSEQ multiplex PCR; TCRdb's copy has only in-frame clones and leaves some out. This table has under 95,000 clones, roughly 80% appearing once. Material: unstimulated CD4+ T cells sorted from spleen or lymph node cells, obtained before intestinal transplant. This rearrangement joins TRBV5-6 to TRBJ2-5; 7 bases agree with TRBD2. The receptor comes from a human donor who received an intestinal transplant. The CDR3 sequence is CASSPGLVWETQYF. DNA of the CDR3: TGTGCCAGCAGCCCCGGACTAGTTTGGGAGACCCAGTACTTC.